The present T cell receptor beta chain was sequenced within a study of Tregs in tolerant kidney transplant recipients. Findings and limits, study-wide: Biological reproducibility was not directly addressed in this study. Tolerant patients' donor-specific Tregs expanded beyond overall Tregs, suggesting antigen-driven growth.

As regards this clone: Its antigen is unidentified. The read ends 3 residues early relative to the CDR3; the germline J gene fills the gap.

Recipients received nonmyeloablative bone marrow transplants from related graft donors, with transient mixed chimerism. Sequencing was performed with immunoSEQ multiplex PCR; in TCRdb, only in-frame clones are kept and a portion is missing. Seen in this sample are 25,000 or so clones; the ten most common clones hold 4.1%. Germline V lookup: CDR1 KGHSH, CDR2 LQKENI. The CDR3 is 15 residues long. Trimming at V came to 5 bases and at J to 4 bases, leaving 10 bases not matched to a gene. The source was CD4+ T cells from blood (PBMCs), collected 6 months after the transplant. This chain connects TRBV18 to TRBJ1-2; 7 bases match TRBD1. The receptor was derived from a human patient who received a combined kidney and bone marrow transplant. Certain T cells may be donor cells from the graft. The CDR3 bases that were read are TGTGCCAGCTCATCGAAGCAGGGGGGAGGCTATGGC. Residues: CASSSKQGGGYG. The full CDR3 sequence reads CASSSKQGGGYGYTF.